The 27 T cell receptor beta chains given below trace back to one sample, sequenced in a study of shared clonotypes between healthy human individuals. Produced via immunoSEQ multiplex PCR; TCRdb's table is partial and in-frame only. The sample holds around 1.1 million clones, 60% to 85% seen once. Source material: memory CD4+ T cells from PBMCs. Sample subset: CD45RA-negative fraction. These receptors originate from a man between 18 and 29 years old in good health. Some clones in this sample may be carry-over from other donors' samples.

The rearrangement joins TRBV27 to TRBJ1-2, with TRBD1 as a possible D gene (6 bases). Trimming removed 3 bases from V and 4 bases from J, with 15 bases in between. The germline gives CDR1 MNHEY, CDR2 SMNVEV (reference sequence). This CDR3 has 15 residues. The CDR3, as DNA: TGTGCCAGCAGTTTTTCCGGACAGTCCATCTATGGCTACACCTTC. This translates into CASSFSGQSIYGYTF.

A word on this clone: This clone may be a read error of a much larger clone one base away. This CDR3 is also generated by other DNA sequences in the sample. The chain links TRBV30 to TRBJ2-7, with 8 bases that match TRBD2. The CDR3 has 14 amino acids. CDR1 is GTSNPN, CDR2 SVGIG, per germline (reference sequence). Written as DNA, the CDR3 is TGCGCCTGGAGGGAGCGGGAGTGGCGATACGAGCAGTACTTC. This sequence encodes CAWREREWRYEQYF.

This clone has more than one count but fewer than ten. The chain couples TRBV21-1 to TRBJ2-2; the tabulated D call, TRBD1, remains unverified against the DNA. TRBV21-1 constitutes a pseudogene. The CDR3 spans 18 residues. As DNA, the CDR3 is TGTGCCAGCAGCAACTCTCATAGTATTCAGGGGAACACCGGGGAGCTGTTTTTT. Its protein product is CASSNSHSIQGNTGELFF.

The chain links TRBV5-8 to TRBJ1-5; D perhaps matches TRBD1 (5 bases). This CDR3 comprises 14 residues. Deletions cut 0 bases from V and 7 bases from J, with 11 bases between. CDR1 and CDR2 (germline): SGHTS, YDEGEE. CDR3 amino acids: CASSLGQGGQPQHF. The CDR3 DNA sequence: TGTGCCAGCAGCTTGGGGCAGGGCGGCCAGCCCCAGCATTTT. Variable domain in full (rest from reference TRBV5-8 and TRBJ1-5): EAGVTQSPTHLIKTRGQQATLRCSPISGHTSVYWYQQALGLGLQFLLWYDEGEERNRGNFPPRFSGRQFPNYSSELNVNALELEDSALYLCASSLGQGGQPQHFGDGTRLSIL.

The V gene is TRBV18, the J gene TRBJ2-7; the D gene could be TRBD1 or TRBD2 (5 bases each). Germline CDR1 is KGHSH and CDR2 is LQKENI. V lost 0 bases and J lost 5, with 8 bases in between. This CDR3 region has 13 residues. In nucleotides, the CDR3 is TGTGCCAGCTCACCACCGGGGGAACACGAGCAGTACTTC. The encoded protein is CASSPPGEHEQYF.

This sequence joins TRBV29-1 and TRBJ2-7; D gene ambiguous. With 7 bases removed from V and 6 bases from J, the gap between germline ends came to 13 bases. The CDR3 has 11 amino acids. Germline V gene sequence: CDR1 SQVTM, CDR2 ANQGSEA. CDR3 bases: TGCAGCGCCTCACGCTATGGCGAGCAGTACTTC. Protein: CSASRYGEQYF.

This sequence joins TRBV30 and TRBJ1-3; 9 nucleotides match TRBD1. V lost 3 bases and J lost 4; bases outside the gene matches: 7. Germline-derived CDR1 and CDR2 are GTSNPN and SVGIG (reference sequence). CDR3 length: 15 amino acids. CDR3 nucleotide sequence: TGTGCCTGGAGAAAACAGGGGGCCTCCGGAAACACCATATATTTT. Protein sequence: CAWRKQGASGNTIYF.

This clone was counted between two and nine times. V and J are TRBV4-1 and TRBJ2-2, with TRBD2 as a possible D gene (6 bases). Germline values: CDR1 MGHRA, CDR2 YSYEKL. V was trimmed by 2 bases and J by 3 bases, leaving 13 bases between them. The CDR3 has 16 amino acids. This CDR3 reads CASSQPGSGDTGELFF. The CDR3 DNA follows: TGCGCCAGCAGCCAACCCGGGAGTGGTGACACCGGGGAGCTGTTTTTT.

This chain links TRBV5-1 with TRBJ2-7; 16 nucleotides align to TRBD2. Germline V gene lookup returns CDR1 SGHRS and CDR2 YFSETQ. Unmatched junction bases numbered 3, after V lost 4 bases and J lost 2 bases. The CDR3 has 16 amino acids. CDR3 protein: CASSGGLAGGPYEQYF. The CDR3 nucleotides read TGCGCCAGCAGCGGGGGACTAGCGGGAGGGCCCTACGAGCAGTACTTC.

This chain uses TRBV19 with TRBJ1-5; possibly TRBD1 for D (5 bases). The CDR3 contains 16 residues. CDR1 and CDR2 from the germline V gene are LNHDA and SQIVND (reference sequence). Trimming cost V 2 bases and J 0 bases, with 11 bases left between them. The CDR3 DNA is TGTGCCAGTAGTATACGCGGGGCATATAGCAATCAGCCCCAGCATTTT. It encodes CASSIRGAYSNQPQHF.

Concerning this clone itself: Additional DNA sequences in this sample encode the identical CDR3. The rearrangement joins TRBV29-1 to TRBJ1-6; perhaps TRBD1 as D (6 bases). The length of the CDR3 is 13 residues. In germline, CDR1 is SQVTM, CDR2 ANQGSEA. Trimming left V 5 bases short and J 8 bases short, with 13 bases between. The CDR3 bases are TGCAGCGTTCTGACAGGTGGTGATTCACCCCTCCACTTT. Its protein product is CSVLTGGDSPLHF.

CDR3 nucleotide sequence: TGTGCCAGCAGCTTAACAGGACCTTCAAGGGGATACGAGCAGTACTTC. Residues: CASSLTGPSRGYEQYF. The chain links TRBV7-2 to TRBJ2-7, with a tentative D call TRBD1 (5 bases). The germline V gene encodes CDR1 SGHTA and CDR2 FQGNSA. The length of the CDR3 is 16 residues. Deletions cut 2 bases from V and 4 bases from J, with 18 bases between.

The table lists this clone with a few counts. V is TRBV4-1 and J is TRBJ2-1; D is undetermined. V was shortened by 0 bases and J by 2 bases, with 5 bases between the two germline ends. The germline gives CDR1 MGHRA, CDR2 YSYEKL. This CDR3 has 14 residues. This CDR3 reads CASSQDVAYNEQFF. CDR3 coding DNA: TGCGCCAGCAGCCAAGATGTGGCCTACAATGAGCAGTTCTTC.

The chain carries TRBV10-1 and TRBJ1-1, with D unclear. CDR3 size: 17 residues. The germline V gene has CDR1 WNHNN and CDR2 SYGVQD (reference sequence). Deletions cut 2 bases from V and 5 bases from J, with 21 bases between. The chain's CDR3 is CASSEERPGPRRTEAFF. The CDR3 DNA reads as TGCGCCAGCAGTGAGGAGAGACCGGGCCCGAGGAGGACTGAAGCTTTCTTT.

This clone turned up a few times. CDR3 amino acids: CASTPFRTPTGELFF. As DNA, the CDR3 is TGTGCCAGCACACCCTTTCGGACCCCCACCGGGGAGCTGTTTTTT. The J gene is TRBJ2-2, the V gene TRBV28; D not resolved. This CDR3 contains 15 residues. CDR1 and CDR2 (germline): MDHEN, SYDVKM. Trimming removed 7 bases at V and 4 bases at J, with 16 bases between.

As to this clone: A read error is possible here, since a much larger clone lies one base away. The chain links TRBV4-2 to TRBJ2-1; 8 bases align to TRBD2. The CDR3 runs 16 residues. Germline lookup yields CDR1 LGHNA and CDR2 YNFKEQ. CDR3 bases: TGTGCCAGCAGCCAAGATCTTCGGACTAGCCCCAATGGGCAGTTCTTC. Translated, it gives CASSQDLRTSPNGQFF.

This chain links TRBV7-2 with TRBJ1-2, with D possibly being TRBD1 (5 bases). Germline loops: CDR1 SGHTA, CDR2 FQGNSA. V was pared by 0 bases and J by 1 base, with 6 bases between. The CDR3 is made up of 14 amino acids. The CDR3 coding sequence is TGTGCCAGCAGCTTAGCGGGGGGTAACTATGGCTACACCTTC. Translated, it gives CASSLAGGNYGYTF.

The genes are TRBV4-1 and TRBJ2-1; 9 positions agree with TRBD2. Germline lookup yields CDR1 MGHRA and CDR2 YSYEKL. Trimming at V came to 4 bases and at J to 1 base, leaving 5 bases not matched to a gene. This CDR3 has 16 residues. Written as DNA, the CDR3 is TGCGCCAGCAGCCGTAGCGGGAGTTGGTCCTACAATGAGCAGTTCTTC. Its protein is CASSRSGSWSYNEQFF.

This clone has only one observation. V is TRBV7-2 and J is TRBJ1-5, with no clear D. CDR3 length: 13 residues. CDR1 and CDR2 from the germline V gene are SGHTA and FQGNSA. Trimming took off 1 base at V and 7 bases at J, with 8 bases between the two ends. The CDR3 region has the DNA TGTGCCAGCAGCTTAGTGGTGGACCAGCCCCAGCATTTT. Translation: CASSLVVDQPQHF.

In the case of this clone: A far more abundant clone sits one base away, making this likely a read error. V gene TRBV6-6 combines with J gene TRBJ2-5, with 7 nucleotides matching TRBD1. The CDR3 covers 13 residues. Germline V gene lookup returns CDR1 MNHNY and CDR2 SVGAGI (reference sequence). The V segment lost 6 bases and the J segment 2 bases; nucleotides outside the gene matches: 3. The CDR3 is CASSRGQQETQYF. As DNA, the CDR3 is TGTGCCAGCAGCAGGGGACAGCAAGAGACCCAGTACTTC.

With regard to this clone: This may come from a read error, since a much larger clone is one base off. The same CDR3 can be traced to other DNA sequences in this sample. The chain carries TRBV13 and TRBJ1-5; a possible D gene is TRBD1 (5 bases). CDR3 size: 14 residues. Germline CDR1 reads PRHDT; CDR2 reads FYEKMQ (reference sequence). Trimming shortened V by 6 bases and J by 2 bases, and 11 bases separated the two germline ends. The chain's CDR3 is CASSLRGGNQPQHF. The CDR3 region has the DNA TGTGCCAGCAGTCTTCGGGGGGGCAATCAGCCCCAGCATTTT.

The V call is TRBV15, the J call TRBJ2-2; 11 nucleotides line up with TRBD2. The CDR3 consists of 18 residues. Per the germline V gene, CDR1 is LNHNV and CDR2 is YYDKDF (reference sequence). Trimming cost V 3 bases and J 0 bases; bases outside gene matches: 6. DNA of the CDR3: TGTGCCACCAGCAGTCCCCTGGGACTAGCGGCGAACACCGGGGAGCTGTTTTTT. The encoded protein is CATSSPLGLAANTGELFF.

The CDR3 sequence is CASSLPDRGRAEAFF. CDR3 nucleotide sequence: TGTGCCAGCAGTTTACCGGACAGGGGAAGGGCTGAAGCTTTCTTT. This rearrangement joins TRBV28 to TRBJ1-1; 9 nucleotides align to TRBD1. V was clipped by 2 bases and J by 6 bases; unmatched bases: 7. Looked up from germline, CDR1 is MDHEN and CDR2 is SYDVKM. This CDR3 spans 15 amino acids.

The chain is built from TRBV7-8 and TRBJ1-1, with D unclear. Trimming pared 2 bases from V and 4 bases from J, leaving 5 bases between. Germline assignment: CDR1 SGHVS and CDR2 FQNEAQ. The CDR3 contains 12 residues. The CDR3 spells CASSLQLTEAFF. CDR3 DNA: TGTGCCAGCAGCTTACAGCTCACTGAAGCTTTCTTT. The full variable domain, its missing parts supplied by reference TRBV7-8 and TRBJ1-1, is GAGVSQSPRYKVAKRGQDVALRCDPISGHVSLFWYQQALGQGPEFLTYFQNEAQLDKSGLPSDRFFAERPEGSVSTLKIQRTQQEDSAVYLCASSLQLTEAFFGQGTRLTVV.

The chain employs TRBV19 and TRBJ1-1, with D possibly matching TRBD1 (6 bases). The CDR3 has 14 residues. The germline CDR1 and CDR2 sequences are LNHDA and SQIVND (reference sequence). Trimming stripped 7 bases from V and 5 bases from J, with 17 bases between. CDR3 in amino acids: CASKDTGRGTEAFF. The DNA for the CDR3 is TGTGCCAGTAAGGACACAGGGAGGGGAACTGAAGCTTTCTTT.

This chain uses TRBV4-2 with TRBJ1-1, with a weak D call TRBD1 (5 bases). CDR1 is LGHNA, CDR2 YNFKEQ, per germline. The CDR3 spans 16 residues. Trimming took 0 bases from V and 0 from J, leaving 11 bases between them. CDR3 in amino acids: CASSQDRRGMNTEAFF. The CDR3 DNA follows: TGTGCCAGCAGCCAAGATCGTCGGGGGATGAACACTGAAGCTTTCTTT.

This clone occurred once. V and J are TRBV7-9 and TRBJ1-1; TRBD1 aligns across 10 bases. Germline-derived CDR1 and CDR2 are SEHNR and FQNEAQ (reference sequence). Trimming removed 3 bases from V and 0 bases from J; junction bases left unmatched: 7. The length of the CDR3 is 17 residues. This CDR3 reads CASSFGPGQGMNTEAFF. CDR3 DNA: TGTGCCAGCAGCTTTGGTCCGGGACAGGGGATGAACACTGAAGCTTTCTTT.